This TCR beta chain was documented in a study of blood T cell repertoires in COVID-19. Study summary: Researchers got acute and convalescent COVID-19 samples from the United States, Italy and Spain.

Under the authors' procedure: Reference gene primers were amplified, and this amplification served to estimate nucleated cell counts. The table came from immunoSEQ multiplex PCR; TCRdb's copy has only in-frame clones and leaves some out. Clone size and the V and J calls come from that table; the DNA yielded D and trimming. The table includes 70,000 to 95,000 clones, around four fifths detected once. Sequencing was performed on peripheral blood. The source of this sequence is a woman between 65 and 79 years old with active or convalescent COVID-19.

The CDR3 sequence: CASSPPISGQGGELFF. Here the CDR3 DNA reads TGTGCCAGCTCACCACCGATCTCAGGGCAAGGCGGGGAGCTGTTTTTT. The chain joins TRBV18 to TRBJ2-2; tentatively, D is TRBD1 (5 bases). The CDR3 contains 16 residues. Trimming stripped 0 bases from V and 7 bases from J, with 15 bases between. CDR1 and CDR2 (germline): KGHSH, LQKENI.